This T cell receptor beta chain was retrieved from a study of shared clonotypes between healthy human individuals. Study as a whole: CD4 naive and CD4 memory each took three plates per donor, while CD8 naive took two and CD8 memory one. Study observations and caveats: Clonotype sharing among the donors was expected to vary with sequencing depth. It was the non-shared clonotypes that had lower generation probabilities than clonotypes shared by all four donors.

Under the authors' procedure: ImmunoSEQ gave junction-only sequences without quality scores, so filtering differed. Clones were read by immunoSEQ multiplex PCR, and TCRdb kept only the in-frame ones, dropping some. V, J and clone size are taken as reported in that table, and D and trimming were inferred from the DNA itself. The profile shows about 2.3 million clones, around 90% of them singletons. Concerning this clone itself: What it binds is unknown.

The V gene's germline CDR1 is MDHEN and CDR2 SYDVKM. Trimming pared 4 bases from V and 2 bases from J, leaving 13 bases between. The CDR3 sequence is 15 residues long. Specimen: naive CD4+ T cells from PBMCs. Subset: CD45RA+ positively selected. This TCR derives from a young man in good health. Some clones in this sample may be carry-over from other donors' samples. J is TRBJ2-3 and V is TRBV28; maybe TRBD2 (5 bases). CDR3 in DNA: TGTGCCAGCAGTTCCAGCGGAGCTATCACAGATACGCAGTATTTT. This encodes CASSSSGAITDTQYF.